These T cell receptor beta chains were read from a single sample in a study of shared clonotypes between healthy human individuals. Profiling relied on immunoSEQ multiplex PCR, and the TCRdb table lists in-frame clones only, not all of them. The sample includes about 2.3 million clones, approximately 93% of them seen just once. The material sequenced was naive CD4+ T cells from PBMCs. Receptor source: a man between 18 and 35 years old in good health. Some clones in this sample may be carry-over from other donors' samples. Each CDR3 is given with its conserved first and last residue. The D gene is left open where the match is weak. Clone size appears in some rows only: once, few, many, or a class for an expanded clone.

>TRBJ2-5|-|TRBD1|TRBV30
CAYDRGQWETQYF
TGTGCCTACGACAGGGGGCAGTGGGAGACCCAGTACTTC
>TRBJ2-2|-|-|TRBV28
CASSLSPGELFF
TGTGCCAGCAGTTTATCACCGGGGGAGCTGTTTTTT
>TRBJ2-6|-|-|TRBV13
CASSLGQGTGANVLTF
TGTGCCAGCAGCTTAGGGCAGGGGACTGGGGCCAACGTCCTGACTTTC
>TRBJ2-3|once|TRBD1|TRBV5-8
CASSSGTVSTDTQYF
TGTGCCAGCAGCTCGGGGACAGTATCCACAGATACGCAGTATTTT
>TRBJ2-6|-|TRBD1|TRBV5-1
CATERGDRGLAGSGANVLTF
TGCGCCACCGAACGGGGGGACAGGGGCCTTGCGGGCTCTGGGGCCAACGTCCTGACTTTC
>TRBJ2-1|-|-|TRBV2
CATPPVPSSYNEQFF
TGTGCCACCCCCCCAGTCCCTAGCTCCTACAATGAGCAGTTCTTC
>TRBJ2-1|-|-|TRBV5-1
CASSFLTGAVNEQFF
TGCGCCAGCAGCTTCTTAACGGGAGCGGTTAATGAGCAGTTCTTC
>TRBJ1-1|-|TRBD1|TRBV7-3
CASSFEGAGGAFF
TGTGCCAGCAGCTTCGAGGGGGCTGGGGGAGCTTTCTTT
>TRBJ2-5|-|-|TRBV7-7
CASSLAQFETQYF
TGTGCCAGCAGCTTAGCTCAGTTTGAGACCCAGTACTTC
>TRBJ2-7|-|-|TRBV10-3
CAISESGRDSLYEQYF
TGTGCCATCAGTGAGTCGGGGCGGGACTCCCTTTACGAGCAGTACTTC
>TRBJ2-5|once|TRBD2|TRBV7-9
CASSLNTGGPQETQYF
TGTGCCAGCAGCTTAAACACGGGAGGACCCCAAGAGACCCAGTACTTC
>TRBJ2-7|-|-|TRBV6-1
CASSKATGSSGEQYF
TGTGCCAGCAGCAAAGCCACAGGGTCCAGTGGCGAGCAGTACTTC
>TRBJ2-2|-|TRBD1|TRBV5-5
CASSLQGAKAGELFF
TGTGCCAGCAGCTTGCAGGGGGCGAAAGCCGGGGAGCTGTTTTTT
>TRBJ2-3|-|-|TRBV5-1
CASSARTARTDTQYF
TGCGCCAGCAGCGCTCGGACAGCGAGAACAGATACGCAGTATTTT
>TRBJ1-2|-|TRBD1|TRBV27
CASSFHPGGQDYGYTF
TGTGCCAGCAGTTTCCATCCGGGGGGACAGGACTATGGCTACACCTTC
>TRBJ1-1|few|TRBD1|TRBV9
CASSGGQGGTEAFF
TGTGCCAGCAGCGGCGGACAGGGGGGGACTGAAGCTTTCTTT
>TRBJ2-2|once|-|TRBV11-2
CASSPYLSWLFF
TGTGCCAGCAGCCCGTACCTTTCTTGGCTGTTTTTT
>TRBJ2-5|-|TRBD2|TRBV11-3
CASSLGGTSGEETQYF
TGTGCCAGCAGCTTAGGGGGGACTAGCGGGGAAGAGACCCAGTACTTC
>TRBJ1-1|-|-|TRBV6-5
CASRLGTVKNTEAFF
TGTGCCAGCAGGCTTGGGACGGTGAAAAACACTGAAGCTTTCTTT
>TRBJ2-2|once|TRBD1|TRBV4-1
CASSPRTGRGGELFF
TGCGCCAGCAGCCCCCGGACAGGGAGAGGCGGGGAGCTGTTTTTT
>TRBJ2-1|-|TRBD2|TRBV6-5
CASRRGLAGDFEFF
TGTGCCAGCAGGCGGGGGCTAGCGGGAGACTTTGAGTTCTTC
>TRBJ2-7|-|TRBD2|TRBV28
CASSSGLAGSDEQYF
TGTGCCAGCAGTTCGGGACTAGCGGGATCCGACGAGCAGTACTTC